These 17 T cell receptor beta chains were sequenced from one sample in a study of blood T cells in healthy people across ages. A sample-barcoded 5' primer and a J-beta primer mix were used in a second PCR of roughly 7 to 11 cycles. Using its own MiXCR run on the 5' RACE reads, TCRdb lists one record per CDR3 protein. The sample contains fewer than 1,000,000 distinct CDR3 sequences, around 42% of which appear only once. Input material: blood. All receptors come from a man aged 55 to 70 in good health.

The chain is built from TRBV3-1 and TRBJ2-3; D might be TRBD2 (5 bases). Germline-derived CDR1 and CDR2 are LGHDT and YNNKEL (reference sequence). The CDR3 sequence is 16 residues long. The V and J ends lost 5 bases and 3 bases respectively, with 18 bases between them. CDR3 amino acids: CASSFPGISRTDTQYF. The CDR3 DNA reads as TGTGCCAGCAGCTTCCCCGGGATTTCTAGGACAGATACGCAGTATTTT.

Here the CDR3 reads CSAGTQRAGRTEAFF. The CDR3 nucleotides are TGCAGTGCTGGAACCCAGAGGGCAGGGCGAACTGAAGCTTTCTTT. The rearrangement joins TRBV20-1 to TRBJ1-1; TRBD1 is a possible D gene (5 bases). V was clipped by 5 bases and J by 5 bases, with 21 bases between them. This CDR3 spans 15 amino acids. Germline values: CDR1 DFQATT, CDR2 SNEGSKA (reference sequence).

In its sample, this clonotype was seen many times. CDR3 in amino acids: CASSLADQETQYF. CDR3 DNA sequence: TGTGCCAGCAGCTTAGCAGATCAAGAGACCCAGTACTTC. This chain links TRBV7-9 with TRBJ2-5; D call uncertain. Trimming took off 0 bases at V and 2 bases at J, with 4 bases between the two ends. There are 13 residues in the CDR3. The germline gives CDR1 SEHNR, CDR2 FQNEAQ (reference sequence).

The chain employs TRBV7-3 and TRBJ2-3; D is uncertain. The ends were cut back, 2 bases at V and 0 bases at J, with 9 bases in the middle. CDR1 SGHTA and CDR2 FQGTGA come from the germline V gene. This CDR3 comprises 15 residues. This chain's CDR3 is CASSLYRSSTDTQYF. The DNA for the CDR3 is TGTGCCAGCAGCTTATATCGGTCTAGCACAGATACGCAGTATTTT. Looking up the rest from reference TRBV7-3 and TRBJ2-3 gives the full variable domain: GAGVSQTPSNKVTEKGKYVELRCDPISGHTALYWYRQSLGQGPEFLIYFQGTGAADDSGLPNDRFFAVRPEGSVSTLKIQRTERGDSAVYLCASSLYRSSTDTQYFGPGTRLTVL.

This clonotype was found a few times. The chain joins TRBV20-1 to TRBJ2-3; 7 nucleotides agree with TRBD1. The CDR3 has 14 amino acids. The germline gives CDR1 DFQATT, CDR2 SNEGSKA (reference sequence). Trimming removed 6 bases from V and 0 bases from J; junction bases left unmatched: 6. The CDR3 loop is CSAPRGGSTDTQYF. The CDR3 DNA is TGCAGTGCCCCTCGAGGGGGCAGCACAGATACGCAGTATTTT.

V usage is TRBV3-1 and J usage is TRBJ2-5; D remains unclear. The closer fit of TRBJ2-7 to the DNA end suggests the J call may be wrong. Germline assignment: CDR1 LGHDT and CDR2 YNNKEL (reference sequence). The CDR3 runs 15 residues. CDR3 in amino acids: CASSQGSMAAYEQYF. The CDR3 DNA reads as TGTGCCAGCAGCCAGGGAAGCATGGCCGCCTACGAGCAGTACTTC.

Many counts were recorded for this clonotype. The gene calls are TRBV5-4 and TRBJ1-1, with a possible D match to TRBD1 (5 bases). This CDR3 has 15 residues. V dropped 0 bases and J dropped 5 bases, with 14 bases sitting between them. Germline-derived CDR1 and CDR2 are SGHNT and YYREEE (reference sequence). In DNA form, the CDR3 reads TGTGCCAGCAGCTTGGGTGGGGCGCCTTATACTGAAGCTTTCTTT. Translated, it gives CASSLGGAPYTEAFF. The full variable domain, rest sourced from reference TRBV5-4 and TRBJ1-1, is ETGVTQSPTHLIKTRGQQVTLRCSSQSGHNTVSWYQQALGQGPQFIFQYYREEENGRGNFPPRFSGLQFPNYSSELNVNALELDDSALYLCASSLGGAPYTEAFFGQGTRLTVV.

The V gene is TRBV9, the J gene TRBJ2-2, with no clear D. The germline CDR1 and CDR2 sequences are SGDLS and YYNGEE. V dropped 0 bases and J dropped 6 bases, with 6 bases sitting between them. This CDR3 has 13 amino acids. The CDR3 spells CASSVANPGELFF. DNA of the CDR3: TGTGCCAGCAGCGTAGCTAATCCCGGGGAGCTGTTTTTT.

The chain couples TRBV6-5 to TRBJ2-3; 10 bases align to TRBD2. The J segment lost 14 bases and the V segment lost 5 bases, leaving 10 bases of the junction unmatched. Germline-derived CDR1 and CDR2 are MNHEY and SVGAGI. The CDR3 extends over 13 amino acids. The CDR3 protein is CASSATSGRGSYF. CDR3 nucleotides: TGTGCCAGCAGTGCGACTAGCGGGCGGGGTTCGTATTTT.

The rearrangement joins TRBV20-1 to TRBJ1-1, with a possible D match to TRBD1 (5 bases). Germline CDR1 DFQATT, CDR2 SNEGSKA (reference sequence). Trimming stripped 7 bases from V and 4 bases from J, with 13 bases between. The CDR3 covers 12 residues. The CDR3 protein is CSGWGGGTEAFF. The CDR3 bases are TGCAGTGGCTGGGGGGGTGGCACTGAAGCTTTCTTT.

V is TRBV5-1 and J is TRBJ2-2, with 10 bases that match TRBD2. V shed 1 base, J shed 7 bases, and the junction held 7 bases outside the gene matches. CDR3 size: 16 residues. Germline V gene sequence: CDR1 SGHRS, CDR2 YFSETQ. CDR3 in DNA: TGCGCCAGCAGCTTGTCGGCTAGCGGGGGCCTCGGGGAGCTGTTTTTT. Protein: CASSLSASGGLGELFF.

V is TRBV20-1 and J is TRBJ1-4; 7 nucleotides align to TRBD1. V gave up 6 bases and J gave up 5 bases; unmatched junction bases: 9. Germline loops: CDR1 DFQATT, CDR2 SNEGSKA (reference sequence). This CDR3 is built from 14 residues. CDR3 loop: CSARDREQNEKLFF. The CDR3 DNA reads TGCAGTGCCCGAGACAGGGAGCAAAATGAAAAACTGTTTTTT.

V and J are TRBV7-2 and TRBJ2-7; D might be TRBD2 (5 bases). Trimming stripped 4 bases from V and 2 bases from J, with 15 bases between. Germline V gene sequence: CDR1 SGHTA, CDR2 FQGNSA. The CDR3 sequence is 15 residues long. The CDR3 loop is CASSSQPGSPYEQYF. CDR3 DNA sequence: TGTGCCAGCAGCTCCCAACCGGGGAGCCCCTACGAGCAGTACTTC.

This clonotype was picked up a small number of times. V usage is TRBV3-1 and J usage is TRBJ2-5; tentatively, D is TRBD1 (5 bases). Gene TRBJ2-7 matches the end of the DNA better, so the J call may be wrong. Germline loops: CDR1 LGHDT, CDR2 YNNKEL (reference sequence). The CDR3 totals 15 residues. CDR3 in amino acids: CASSQDLLRGYEQYF. CDR3 nucleotides: TGTGCCAGCAGCCAAGATCTATTAAGGGGTTACGAGCAGTACTTC.

The rearrangement joins TRBV25-1 to TRBJ2-5, with a possible D match to TRBD1 (6 bases). From germline, CDR1 is MGHDK and CDR2 SYGVNS. This CDR3 contains 16 residues. The V end lost 3 bases, the J end lost 2 bases, and 16 bases lay between the germline ends. CDR3 sequence reads: CASSDSAGALQETQYF. The CDR3 DNA is TGTGCCAGCAGTGATTCCGCAGGGGCACTACAAGAGACCCAGTACTTC.

The rearrangement joins TRBV7-9 to TRBJ2-4, with D perhaps TRBD1 or TRBD2 (7 bases each). Germline V gives CDR1 SEHNR, CDR2 FQNEAQ (reference sequence). V lost 3 bases, J lost 2 bases, and 17 bases lay in between. The CDR3 is made up of 17 amino acids. This CDR3 reads CASSLGGRGGPKNIQYF. The CDR3 coding sequence is TGTGCCAGCAGCTTGGGGGGCAGGGGGGGACCCAAAAACATTCAGTACTTC. The full variable domain, completed using reference TRBV7-9 and TRBJ2-4, is DTGVSQNPRHKITKRGQNVTFRCDPISEHNRLYWYRQTLGQGPEFLTYFQNEAQLEKSRLLSDRFSAERPKGSFSTLEIQRTEQGDSAMYLCASSLGGRGGPKNIQYFGAGTRLSVL.

The V call is TRBV7-9, the J call TRBJ1-2; 7 nucleotides agree with TRBD1. CDR3 size: 13 residues. CDR1 SEHNR and CDR2 FQNEAQ come from the germline V gene (reference sequence). Trimming at V came to 8 bases and at J to 8 bases, leaving 11 bases not matched to a gene. CDR3 loop: CASGEQGVWGYTF. CDR3 nucleotide sequence: TGTGCCAGCGGGGAGCAGGGGGTATGGGGCTACACCTTC.